The entry below describes one T cell receptor (beta chain). The specificity of this receptor is unknown. The input lacks base qualities; no much larger clone sits a single base away. The data stem from a study of beta chain features in type 1 diabetes (dated by TCRdb to 2016 to 2018). Background on the whole study: Mean age, gender distribution, total cell number and subset yield were not different between patients and healthy donors. A total of around 110,000,000 sorted cells were examined across all samples, and RNA yield correlated strongly with the number of cells per subset. In the study, TCRB repertoires of sorted circulating CD4+ T cell subsets from recently diagnosed type 1 diabetes patients were compared with those of matched healthy donors. Regulatory and stem cell-like memory subsets were obtained from only 8 patients and roughly 8 healthy donors, while naive and central memory subsets were obtained from all 30 or so donors. General study outcomes and caveats: Because cDNA was sequenced instead of genomic DNA, activated cells with high expression could be over-represented, although the groups did not differ in activation or CD3 levels. In all four CD4+ subsets, TCRB CDR3 length was moderately but significantly shorter in type 1 diabetes patients. Only small numbers of individuals were included in the HLA sub-analyses, which left unresolved whether HLA type had any influence on TCRB rearrangement. Patients with type 1 diabetes made fewer insertions and deleted more nucleotides at VDJ recombination sites, implying thymic rearrangement abnormalities. Shorter templates might have been favored by PCR, but patient and control samples were amplified and corrected together, so both groups would have been affected equally by any skew. Naive, central memory and regulatory TCRB repertoires appeared to be more alike among patients than among healthy donors.

The High Capacity cDNA Reverse Transcription Kit was used to reverse transcribe all of the isolated RNA, meaning that expressed TCRB transcripts were what got sequenced. Naive, central memory and regulatory T cell samples underwent deep immunoSEQ sequencing, averaging around 4 million total reads per sample. Sorted cells were lysed in RLT buffer and RNA was extracted with DNase-treated RNeasy Micro or Mini kits, depending on cell number. To prevent cross-contamination, each cell subset was processed individually, whereas patient and healthy donor samples were processed jointly. Using the immunoSEQ multiplex PCR, TCRB sequences were amplified from cDNA into 87-bp fragments spanning the CDR3 region. Sequencing of the amplicons was done on the Illumina HiSeq platform. For the original study's pipeline: Synthetic template baselines were used to correct PCR bias computationally, reads within Hamming distance 2 were collapsed, and singletons that could not be merged were discarded. Reads were aligned against IMGT to assign V, D and J genes, CDR3 length and insertions or deletions at six rearrangement sites. Within each subset, clonotype counts were normalized to sorted cell number, and only after that were true diversity and Gini coefficients computed with the tcR R package. The overlap coefficient, calculated on TCRB nucleotide sequences, was used to measure repertoire sharing. This is the immuneACCESS table as TCRdb keeps it, with only in-frame sequences that have V and J called. A part of the clones is gone; compared with another copy, unresolved V genes explain less than half, and the rest is unexplained. D and trimming come from the DNA, and the V and J calls and clone size come from that table. This sample has 300,000 to 400,000 clones in its table, and about 10% of those were observed once. The leading ten clones occupy around 0.66% of the sample.

Each donor gave one peripheral blood draw, averaging about 100 mL, which was collected into heparinised tubes. Using a panel that included CD45RO, CCR7, CD25, CD127, CD95 and CD27, naive, central memory, regulatory and stem cell-like memory CD4+ T cells were sorted on a BD FACSAria II. Every sorted population had a purity above 95%. PBMCs were isolated immediately by Lymphoprep density gradient centrifugation and stained directly without culture. So that batch effects would be minimized, each experiment stained and sorted samples in pairs, pairing one healthy donor with one patient. V was cut back by 7 bases and J by 7 bases, leaving a gap of 26 bases between them. Including cysteine and phenylalanine, the CDR3 has 17 amino acids. CDR3 DNA is the only sequence kept; it has 51 bases, read in frame from the first base. The germline V gene gives CDR1 as SGHNT and CDR2 as YENEEA.

This chain is built from TRBV11-3 and TRBJ2-1; TRBD2 is perhaps the D gene, given 5 matching bases. This TCR came from a man in his thirties or forties with type 1 diabetes. Sequencing input: central memory CD4+ T cells from blood. The nucleotide sequence reads as follows: TGTGCCAGCAACAGCGGACGCGGACGGACCCCAACAAATGAGCAGTTCTTC. It translates as CASNSGRGRTPTNEQFF.